The present TCR beta chain was sequenced within a study of breast tumors, draining lymph nodes, adjacent tissues. TCRdb reanalysed the multiplex PCR reads using MiXCR and keeps one entry per CDR3 protein. Among 100,000 to 150,000 distinct CDR3 sequences listed, 20% to 25% were seen once. Germline CDR1 is DFQATT and CDR2 is SNEGSKA (reference sequence). V shed 5 bases and J 4 bases; nucleotides not matched to a gene: 11. The CDR3 is 14 residues long. The lymph nodes were axillary draining lymph nodes from breast cancer patients. This clonotype was recorded at least ten times. Its antigen remains unidentified. Study-level points and caveats: Compared with lymph nodes, tumors were less diverse; compared with nontumor tissue, more.

This chain links TRBV20-1 with TRBJ2-7; TRBD2 aligns across 7 bases. Specimen: axillary lymph node tissue. The origin of this receptor is a female donor with breast cancer. Some clones in this sample may be carry-over from other donors' samples. The CDR3 is CSALWGEGNYEQYF. The CDR3 region has the DNA TGCAGTGCTCTATGGGGGGAGGGAAATTACGAGCAGTACTTC.